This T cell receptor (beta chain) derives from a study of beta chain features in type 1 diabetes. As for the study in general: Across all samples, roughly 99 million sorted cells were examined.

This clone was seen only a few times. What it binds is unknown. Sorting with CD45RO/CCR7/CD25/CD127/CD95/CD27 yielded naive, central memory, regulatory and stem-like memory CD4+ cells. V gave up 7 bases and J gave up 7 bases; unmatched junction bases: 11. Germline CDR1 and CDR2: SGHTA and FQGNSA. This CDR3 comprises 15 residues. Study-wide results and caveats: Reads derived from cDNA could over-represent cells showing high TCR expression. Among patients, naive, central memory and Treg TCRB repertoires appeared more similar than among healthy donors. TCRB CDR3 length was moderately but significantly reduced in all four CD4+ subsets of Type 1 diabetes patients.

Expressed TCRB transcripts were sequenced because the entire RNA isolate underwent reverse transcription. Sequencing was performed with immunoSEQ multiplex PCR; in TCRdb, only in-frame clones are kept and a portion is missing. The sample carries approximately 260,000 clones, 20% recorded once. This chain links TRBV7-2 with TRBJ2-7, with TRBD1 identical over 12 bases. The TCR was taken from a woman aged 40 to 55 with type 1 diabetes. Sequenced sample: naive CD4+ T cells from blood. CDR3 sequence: CASTHSGTGGREQYF. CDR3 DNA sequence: TGTGCCAGCACCCACTCCGGGACAGGGGGCCGGGAGCAGTACTTC.